These 13 T cell receptor beta chains share one sample of origin, sequenced in a study of monozygotic twins with inflammatory bowel disease. No DNA is given; TCRdb re-called the 5' RACE reads and lists each CDR3 protein once. Recorded for this sample: a few hundred thousand distinct CDR3 sequences. Input material: blood. The source of these receptors is a human donor with ulcerative colitis or Crohn's disease, or a healthy co-twin of an affected twin (not recorded which).

The rearrangement links TRBV7-9 to TRBJ1-4. The CDR3 consists of 15 residues. Germline values: CDR1 SEHNR, CDR2 FQNEAQ (reference sequence). The CDR3 protein is CASSLYQRADEKLFF.

The V and J genes are TRBV24-1 and TRBJ2-5; the D call of TRBD1 rests on TCRdb alone, since no DNA is present to check it. The CDR3 is 15 residues long. The germline V gene encodes CDR1 KGHDR and CDR2 SFDVKD. The CDR3 loop is CATSHRDSYTETQYF.

The chain links TRBV10-3 to TRBJ2-2; checking the TCRdb D call of TRBD1 is not possible without DNA. The CDR3 consists of 16 residues. Germline assignment: CDR1 ENHRY and CDR2 SYGVKD. CDR3 loop: CAISGQEKFHTGELFF.

The rearrangement links TRBV20-1 to TRBJ2-3; the D call from TCRdb, TRBD2, cannot be confirmed without DNA. The germline V gene encodes CDR1 DFQATT and CDR2 SNEGSKA (reference sequence). The CDR3 contains 15 residues. CDR3 protein: CSAASGAAGTDTQYF.

The chain links TRBV20-1 to TRBJ2-5; TCRdb reports TRBD2, a call that lacks DNA to check it against. From germline, CDR1 is DFQATT and CDR2 SNEGSKA (reference sequence). The CDR3 has 16 amino acids. The CDR3 sequence is CSAKSLLAGNQETQYF.

This sequence joins TRBV18 and TRBJ1-1; TCRdb reports TRBD1, a call that lacks DNA to check it against. CDR1 and CDR2 from the germline V gene are KGHSH and LQKENI. The CDR3 covers 17 residues. The CDR3 loop reads CASSPGMLPATDTEAFF.

V and J are TRBV6-6 and TRBJ2-3. Germline loops: CDR1 MNHNY, CDR2 SVGAGI (reference sequence). There are 13 residues in the CDR3. Here the CDR3 reads CASSYHRPDTQYF.

The chain uses TRBV5-1 and TRBJ2-7. Germline V gene lookup returns CDR1 SGHRS and CDR2 YFSETQ. The CDR3 is 14 amino acids. The CDR3 loop is CASSLGSGFYEQYF.

The chain joins TRBV4-2 to TRBJ1-1. CDR3 length: 17 amino acids. CDR1 and CDR2 from the germline V gene are LGHNA and YNFKEQ. CDR3 in amino acids: CASSQDLGISGNTEAFF.

The chain employs TRBV6-2 or TRBV6-3 and TRBJ1-5; TCRdb calls TRBD1, which cannot be checked without DNA. Germline V gene data show CDR1 as MNHEY and CDR2 as SVGEGT. The CDR3 sequence is 15 residues long. This chain's CDR3 is CASSYSPRGHQPQHF.

CDR3 residues: CATISESLQDVPNRRQFF. The chain recombines TRBV6-5 with TRBJ2-1; TCRdb proposes TRBD1, but this gene call is untestable without DNA. The CDR3 is 18 residues long. Germline values: CDR1 MNHEY, CDR2 SVGAGI.

CDR3 loop: CATSVLGTGSYEQYF. The chain employs TRBV2 and TRBJ2-7; checking the TCRdb D call of TRBD1 is not possible without DNA. The CDR3 spans 15 residues. Germline loops: CDR1 SNHLY, CDR2 FYNNEI.

The chain is built from TRBV7-9 and TRBJ2-3; TCRdb reports TRBD1, a call that lacks DNA to check it against. This CDR3 contains 13 residues. The germline gives CDR1 SEHNR, CDR2 FQNEAQ (reference sequence). CDR3 loop: CASSPRGPDTQYF.